This TCR beta chain is from a study of T-cell reconstitution after alpha-beta-depleted transplantation in children. Study-wide results and limits: The authors attributed T-cell counts and diversity one year after transplant mostly to newly produced T cells. At around two months after transplant, the alpha-beta T cells were reportedly derived from several hundred expanded clones that came from non-depleted graft cells.

In the case of this clonotype: The antigen is unknown.

Unique molecular identifiers featured in how the TCRbeta library was prepared. TCRdb processed the PCR reads anew with MiXCR; each CDR3 protein has one entry. This sample yields about 980,000 distinct CDR3 sequences, of which roughly 31% are seen a single time; under 30% belongs to the top ten. The germline CDR1 and CDR2 sequences are MNHEY and SVGAGI. This CDR3 spans 14 amino acids. V lost 8 bases to trimming and J lost 5 bases; unmatched junction nucleotides: 6. V usage is TRBV6-5 and J usage is TRBJ2-5; 12 bases are a match to TRBD2. This material consisted of PBMCs, mostly from graft donor cells, taken 360 days after TCRalphabeta/CD19-depleted stem cell transplant. The sequence came from a boy in the first two years of life who had a stem cell transplant for SCID, so the T cells may come from the graft donor. CDR3 loop: CASSSGGAEETQYF. CDR3 sequence (DNA): TGTGCCAGCTCTAGCGGGGGGGCCGAGGAGACCCAGTACTTC.